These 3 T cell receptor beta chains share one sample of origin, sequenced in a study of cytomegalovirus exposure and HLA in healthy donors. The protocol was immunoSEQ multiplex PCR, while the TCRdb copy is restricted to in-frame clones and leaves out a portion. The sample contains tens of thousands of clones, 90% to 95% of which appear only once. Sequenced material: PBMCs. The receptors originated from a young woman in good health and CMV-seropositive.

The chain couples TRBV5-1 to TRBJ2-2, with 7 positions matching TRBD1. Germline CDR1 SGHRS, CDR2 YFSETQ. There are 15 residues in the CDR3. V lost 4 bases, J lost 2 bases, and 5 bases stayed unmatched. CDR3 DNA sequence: TGCGCCAGCAGCCTAAGGGACAGCAACACCGGGGAGCTGTTTTTT. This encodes CASSLRDSNTGELFF.

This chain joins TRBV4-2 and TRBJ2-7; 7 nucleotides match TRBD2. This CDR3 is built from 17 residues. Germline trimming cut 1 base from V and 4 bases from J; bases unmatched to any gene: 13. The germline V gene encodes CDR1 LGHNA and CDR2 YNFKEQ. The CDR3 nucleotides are TGTGCCAGCAGCCAAGTTGCCAAGGCGGGAGTAGGGTACGAGCAGTACTTC. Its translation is CASSQVAKAGVGYEQYF.

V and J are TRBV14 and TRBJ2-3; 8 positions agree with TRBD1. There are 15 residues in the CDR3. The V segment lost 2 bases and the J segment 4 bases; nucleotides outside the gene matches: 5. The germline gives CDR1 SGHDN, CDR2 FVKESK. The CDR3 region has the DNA TGTGCCAGCAGCCAATGGACAGGGCGGGCAGATACGCAGTATTTT. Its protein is CASSQWTGRADTQYF.